This TCR beta chain was captured in a study of Tregs in tolerant kidney transplant recipients. Whole-study results and caveats: Nucleotide sequences could not be compared across some patients' samples due to primer changes. No direct test of biological reproducibility was done here. The small number of patients limits these findings pending further validation.

A note on this clone: Its matching antigen is unknown.

The nonmyeloablative bone marrow transplants came from related graft donors, with transient mixed chimerism. CD4+CD25+CD127- Tregs, CD4+CD25- non-Tregs, CD4 and CD8 cells were sorted. Clones were read by immunoSEQ multiplex PCR, and TCRdb kept only the in-frame ones, dropping some. The table lists around 50,000 clones, around 90% of them singletons. The V gene end was trimmed by 8 bases and the J gene end by 4 bases; junction bases not matched to a gene: 6. The CDR3 is made up of 15 amino acids. From germline, CDR1 is SNHLY and CDR2 FYNNEI. The source is a human patient who received a combined kidney and bone marrow transplant. Some T cells may be transferred from the graft donor. The specimen comprised CD8+ T cells from blood (PBMCs), sampled 24 months after the transplant. The chain uses TRBV2 and TRBJ2-3; 13 bases are shared with TRBD2. The CDR3 here is CASQTSGGWADTQYF. The DNA for the CDR3 is TGTGCCAGCCAGACTAGCGGGGGGTGGGCAGATACGCAGTATTTT.